The sequence of this T cell receptor beta chain was determined in a study of early T cells in non-severe SARS-CoV-2 infection. TCRdb recomputed calls from the 5' RACE reads with MiXCR, one row per CDR3 protein. The repertoire holds 45,000 to 70,000 distinct CDR3 sequences, 6.2% seen once, with just under 4% in the top ten. This clonotype was found many times. The sample comprised whole blood. This sequence was found in an adult who was a healthcare worker with PCR-confirmed SARS-CoV-2 infection or an uninfected control (not recorded which).

For the CDR3, the DNA is TGTGCCAGCAGCTCCTTAGCGGGGGCCACAGATACGCAGTATTTT. The encoded protein is CASSSLAGATDTQYF. V usage is TRBV13 and J usage is TRBJ2-3; 9 bases are shared with TRBD2. This CDR3 has 15 amino acids. Losses at the gene ends were 4 bases for V and 2 bases for J; bases not matched to a gene: 4. From germline, CDR1 is PRHDT and CDR2 FYEKMQ (reference sequence).